These T cell receptor beta chains were read from a single sample in a study of blood T cell repertoires in COVID-19. Repertoires were generated with immunoSEQ multiplex PCR, while TCRdb's copy carries only in-frame clones and drops some. The data hold about 120,000 clones, with roughly 79% observed a single time. The sequencing input was peripheral blood. These receptors were obtained from a man aged 70-80 years with acute or convalescent COVID-19. Each CDR3 is given with its conserved first and last residue. D genes are given only for firm matches. The listing skips clone size in some rows; elsewhere it reads once, few, many or a size class.

>NA|TRBV25-1|TRBJ1-2|NA
TGTGCCAGCACCGCAGTGGAGGAGCGGGCCGGCTACACCTTC
CASTAVEERAGYTF
>NA|TRBV18|TRBJ2-5|NA
TGTGCCAGCTCACCACCGTCAGGGCAGTCCGAGACCCAGTACTTC
CASSPPSGQSETQYF
>NA|TRBV11-2|TRBJ2-3|TRBD2
TGTGCCAGCAGTAGGACTAGCGGGGAATATACAGATACGCAGTATTTT
CASSRTSGEYTDTQYF
>NA|TRBV4-1|TRBJ1-2|NA
TGCGCCAGCAGCCCCGAAGGATTAAGGGCGGGTGGCTACACCTTC
CASSPEGLRAGGYTF
>NA|TRBV5-4|TRBJ2-1|TRBD2
TGTGCCAGCATTCGAAGCGGGGGGGCTGGGAATGAGCAGTTCTTC
CASIRSGGAGNEQFF
>NA|TRBV9|TRBJ1-2|NA
TGTGCCAGCAGCGTAGCGGAGGAGATCGATGGCTACACCTTC
CASSVAEEIDGYTF
>NA|TRBV7-2|TRBJ2-4|NA
TGTGCCAGCACCCCGAGACGTGGAGTAAACGACATTCAGTACTTC
CASTPRRGVNDIQYF
>many|TRBV3-1/TRBV3-2|TRBJ2-3|TRBD2
TGTGCCAGCAGCCAAGATGCGAGCGGGGGGATGGATTTT
CASSQDASGGMDF
>NA|TRBV6-6|TRBJ1-2|TRBD1
TGTGCCAGCAGTTCGCCCGGGACAGACTATGGCTACACCTTC
CASSSPGTDYGYTF
>NA|TRBV2|TRBJ2-6|NA
TGTGCCAGCAGTGAAGCCAGGGGCCCTGGGGCCAACGTCCTGACTTTC
CASSEARGPGANVLTF
>few|TRBV5-1|TRBJ2-1|TRBD1
TGCGCCAGCAGCTTGGTAGGGGGCTATGAGCAGTTCTTC
CASSLVGGYEQFF
>NA|TRBV6-6|TRBJ2-7|NA
TGTGCCAGCAGTTACGGGCAGAACTACGAGCAGTACTTC
CASSYGQNYEQYF
>NA|TRBV5-1|TRBJ1-5|TRBD1
TGCGCCAGCAGCTTGCTCCCAACAGGGGTAGAACAGCCCCAGCATTTT
CASSLLPTGVEQPQHF
>NA|TRBV5-5|TRBJ1-1|NA
TGTGCCAGCAGCTCAACCTCAACGACAGGCCACAAGGCTTTCTTT
CASSSTSTTGHKAFF
>NA|TRBV28|TRBJ1-2|NA
TGTGCCAGCAGTGACCCGGGACGGCGGGGGTATGGCTACACCTTC
CASSDPGRRGYGYTF
>once|TRBV2|TRBJ1-1|NA
TGTGCCAGCAGTCGAACCGCAGGGACACCCCTACCCGGCACTGAAGCTTTCTTT
CASSRTAGTPLPGTEAFF
>NA|TRBV11-2|TRBJ2-1|TRBD2
TGTGCCAGCAGCTTAGATCGGGGGGAACGCGAGCAGTTCTTC
CASSLDRGEREQFF
>few|TRBV7-2|TRBJ1-2|TRBD1
TGTGCCAGCAGCTTAGTACAGGGGGCGGGTGGCTACACCTTC
CASSLVQGAGGYTF
>NA|TRBV15|TRBJ1-5|NA
TGTGCCACCAGCAGAGCCTATAGCAATCAGCCCCAGCATTTT
CATSRAYSNQPQHF
>NA|TRBV29-1|TRBJ2-6|NA
TGCAGCGTTGAAACAGGTTCCTCGTGGGGGGCCAACGTCCTGACTTTC
CSVETGSSWGANVLTF
>NA|TRBV2|TRBJ2-2|NA
TGTGCCAGCTCGTGGAACACCGGGGAGCTGTTTTTT
CASSWNTGELFF
>NA|TRBV6-5|TRBJ2-1|TRBD2
TGTGCCGGCGGACTAGCGGGGGGGCAGCGGGAGCAGTTCTTC
CAGGLAGGQREQFF
>NA|TRBV6-5|TRBJ1-1|TRBD1
TGTGCCAGCAGTTATCGGGACAGATATCCGCGTGCTTTCTTT
CASSYRDRYPRAFF
>NA|TRBV7-9|TRBJ1-1|TRBD1
TGTGCCAGCAGCCCGGGACAGGGGACTGAAGCTTTCTTT
CASSPGQGTEAFF
>NA|TRBV2|TRBJ2-7|TRBD2
TGTGCCAGCAATCAGCGGGGGAACGAGCAGTACTTC
CASNQRGNEQYF
>once|TRBV6-5|TRBJ2-3|TRBD1
TGTGCCAGCAGTTACTCGACGGGACAGGGCACAGATACGCAGTATTTT
CASSYSTGQGTDTQYF
>NA|TRBV24-1|TRBJ2-1|TRBD2
TGTGCCACCAGTGACTCCGGGACTAGCGGGGTCAATGAGCAGTTCTTC
CATSDSGTSGVNEQFF
>NA|TRBV6-5|TRBJ1-1|NA
TGTGCCAGCAGCCTCGGGGGGATGAACACTGAAGCTTTCTTT
CASSLGGMNTEAFF
>few|TRBV5-1|TRBJ2-7|TRBD1
TGCGCCAGCAGCTTGAGACAGGGAGACTACGAGCAGTACTTC
CASSLRQGDYEQYF
>NA|TRBV7-2|TRBJ2-1|TRBD2
TGTGCCAGCAGGACCTTTGCGGGAGAGTACAATGAGCAGTTCTTC
CASRTFAGEYNEQFF
>NA|TRBV15|TRBJ2-3|TRBD2
TGTGCCACATCTAGCGGGGGGGAGGGCACAGATACGCAGTATTTT
CATSSGGEGTDTQYF
>NA|TRBV7-7|TRBJ1-1|NA
TGTGCTAGCAGTTTGTCGGGGGGGACTGAAGCTTTCTTT
CASSLSGGTEAFF
>NA|TRBV5-1|TRBJ1-1|TRBD1
TGCGCCAGCAGCCAGGGGGCCAAACTCCCGAACACTGAAGCTTTCTTT
CASSQGAKLPNTEAFF
>NA|TRBV7-9|TRBJ1-4|NA
TGTGCCAGCAGCACCGACGGGACATCAGGAAAACTGTTTTTT
CASSTDGTSGKLFF
>NA|TRBV18|TRBJ2-4|NA
TGTGCCAGCTCACCCCTCGAAAGGGAGAGTGGTCAGTACTTC
CASSPLERESGQYF
>NA|TRBV30|TRBJ1-1|NA
TGTGCCTGGAGTGCGGACAGGAACACTGAAGCTTTCTTT
CAWSADRNTEAFF
>NA|TRBV6-5|TRBJ2-1|TRBD1
TGTGCCATCTCGGGACAGCAGAGCTCCTACAATGAGCAGTTCTTC
CAISGQQSSYNEQFF
>NA|TRBV23-1|TRBJ2-1|NA
TGCGCCAGCAGTCGAAACACCCCGTTTTACAATGAGCAGTTCTTC
CASSRNTPFYNEQFF
>NA|TRBV25-1|TRBJ2-2|NA
TGTGCCAGCAGTGGTCTCCCCCGGGAGCTGTTTTTT
CASSGLPRELFF
>NA|TRBV29-1|TRBJ1-2|NA
TGCAGCGTTGAAGGTTTACCAGGGGATGGCTACACCTTC
CSVEGLPGDGYTF
>NA|TRBV5-1|TRBJ1-3|NA
TGCGCCAGCAGCTTGACTTCCGGCTCTGGAAACACCATATATTTT
CASSLTSGSGNTIYF
>NA|TRBV5-1|TRBJ2-3|TRBD1
TGCGCCAGCAGCCCTATTGACAGGGGAACGCAGTATTTT
CASSPIDRGTQYF
>few|TRBV11-3|TRBJ2-1|NA
TGTGCCAGCAGCTCTTTAGCATCAACCTACAATGAGCAGTTCTTC
CASSSLASTYNEQFF
>NA|TRBV4-3|TRBJ2-2|NA
TGCGCCAGCAGCCAAAAACTCCGGGTATGGGACACCGGGGAGCTGTTTTTT
CASSQKLRVWDTGELFF
>NA|TRBV18|TRBJ1-3|NA
TGTGCCAGCTCATCAGGGCCTGGAAACACCATATATTTT
CASSSGPGNTIYF
>NA|TRBV29-1|TRBJ2-5|TRBD2
TGCAGCGTGGGAGGACTAGCGGACCAAGAGACCCAGTACTTC
CSVGGLADQETQYF
>NA|TRBV21-1|TRBJ2-5|NA
TGTGCCAGCAGCAAAACGACAGGGCGAGGGGAGACCCAGTACTTC
CASSKTTGRGETQYF
>NA|TRBV5-1|TRBJ1-1|TRBD1
TGCGCCAGCACCGGGACAGGGAACACTGAAGCTTTCTTT
CASTGTGNTEAFF
>NA|TRBV15|TRBJ2-3|NA
TGTGCCACCAGCAGAGTTGGGGGGGCCCTAGATACGCAGTATTTT
CATSRVGGALDTQYF
>NA|TRBV5-6|TRBJ2-5|TRBD1
TGTGCCAGCAGCTTCGCCGACAGGGTTTGGGAGACCCAGTACTTC
CASSFADRVWETQYF